This passage covers 32 T cell receptor beta chains from one sample sequenced in a study of read filtering for tumor transcriptome and immune sequencing. This library used around 400 ng RNA and molecular barcoded adaptors spanning alpha/delta and beta/gamma chains. TCRdb ran MiXCR on the reads and lists one entry per CDR3 protein. The sample gives tens of thousands of distinct CDR3 sequences, 10% to 15% of which show up once; around 34% is in the top ten. The sequenced material came from a population of CD138-negative cells sorted from bone marrow. These receptors originate from a donor older than 35 with multiple myeloma.

In this sample, this clonotype turned up many times. This chain joins TRBV25-1 and TRBJ2-3; possibly TRBD2 for D (5 bases). Trimming removed 1 base from V and 0 bases from J, with 11 bases in between. The CDR3 has 16 residues. Germline CDR1 reads MGHDK; CDR2 reads SYGVNS. The CDR3 loop is CASSESNGGSTDTQYF. For the CDR3, the DNA is TGTGCCAGCAGTGAATCGAATGGCGGGAGCACAGATACGCAGTATTTT.

In regard to this clonotype: A read error likely explains this, since a far larger clone differs by one base. This chain uses TRBV7-2 with TRBJ2-1, with a weak D call TRBD1 (6 bases). The CDR3 spans 14 residues. Germline CDR1 reads SGHTA; CDR2 reads FQGNSA. The CDR3 sequence is CATGPGQAYNGQFF. In DNA form, the CDR3 reads TGTGCCACCGGGCCGGGACAAGCCTACAATGGGCAGTTCTTC. Complete variable domain (other parts from reference TRBV7-2 and TRBJ2-1): GAGVSQSPSNKVTEKGKDVELRCDPISGHTALYWYRQSLGQGLEFLIYFQGNSAPDKSGLPSDRFSAERTGGSVSTLTIQRTQQEDSAVYLCATGPGQAYNGQFFGPGTRLTVL.

J is TRBJ2-2 and V is TRBV20-1; D unclear. The CDR3 covers 14 residues. V was clipped by 6 bases and J by 5 bases, with 16 bases between them. Germline V CDR1 and CDR2: DFQATT, SNEGSKA (reference sequence). In DNA, the CDR3 is TGCAGTGCCCCCTCCCCTATCGGGACCGGGGAGCTGTTTTTT. Protein product: CSAPSPIGTGELFF.

This clonotype was recorded at least ten times. V is TRBV7-2 and J is TRBJ2-6; TRBD1 agrees at 12 bases. The CDR3 is 18 amino acids. Losses at the gene ends were 5 bases for V and 2 bases for J; bases not matched to a gene: 7. The V gene's germline CDR1 is SGHTA and CDR2 FQGNSA. The CDR3 protein is CASSAPGQGAAGANVLTF. The CDR3 DNA follows: TGTGCCAGCAGCGCGCCGGGACAGGGGGCGGCTGGGGCCAACGTCCTGACTTTC.

This clonotype appeared many times. The CDR3 spells CSTEGGGLETQYF. The CDR3 DNA reads TGCAGCACTGAAGGGGGAGGGCTAGAGACCCAGTACTTC. The genes are TRBV29-1 and TRBJ2-5; a possible D gene is TRBD2 (7 bases). In germline, CDR1 is SQVTM, CDR2 ANQGSEA. The ends were cut back, 8 bases at V and 4 bases at J, with 17 bases in the middle. The CDR3 loop spans 13 amino acids.

V usage is TRBV7-2 and J usage is TRBJ1-5; 7 bases map to TRBD1. Trimming cost V 3 bases and J 0 bases; bases outside gene matches: 8. The CDR3 runs to 17 residues. Germline loops: CDR1 SGHTA, CDR2 FQGNSA. The CDR3 nucleotides are TGTGCCAGCAGCTTGACGGGTCAGGGGGGTAGCAATCAGCCCCAGCATTTT. Translating it yields CASSLTGQGGSNQPQHF.

This clonotype has only one observation. The chain combines TRBV24-1 with TRBJ2-1; D gene ambiguous. V gave up 5 bases and J gave up 3 bases, with 10 bases separating them. The germline CDR1 and CDR2 sequences are KGHDR and SFDVKD. The CDR3 consists of 14 residues. The CDR3 nucleotides read TGTGCCACCAGTGGTGGGATTTTCTACAATGAGCAGTTCTTC. This gives the protein CATSGGIFYNEQFF.

This clonotype was seen ten or more times. The J gene is TRBJ2-3, the V gene TRBV6-6; TRBD1 might be the D (5 bases). The CDR3 is 14 residues long. CDR1 and CDR2 (germline): MNHNY, SVGAGI (reference sequence). Trimming took 2 bases from V and 0 from J, leaving 6 bases between them. CDR3 loop: CASSYQGSTDTQYF. The CDR3 DNA reads as TGTGCCAGCAGTTACCAGGGTAGCACAGATACGCAGTATTTT.

The sample holds many counts of this clonotype. The V call is TRBV10-3, the J call TRBJ2-5; either TRBD1 or TRBD2 may fit D (5 bases each). Trimming pared 4 bases from V and 4 bases from J, leaving 16 bases between. Germline CDR1 is ENHRY and CDR2 is SYGVKD. The CDR3 runs to 15 residues. CDR3 residues: CAISGGDPMGETQYF. In DNA, the CDR3 is TGTGCCATCAGTGGAGGGGACCCCATGGGAGAGACCCAGTACTTC.

In this sample, this clonotype turned up many times. The V gene is TRBV27, the J gene TRBJ1-5; D unresolved. This CDR3 comprises 15 residues. The V end was cut by 6 bases, the J end by 0 bases, with 12 bases between. CDR1 is MNHEY, CDR2 SMNVEV, per germline (reference sequence). The CDR3 DNA reads as TGTGCCAGCAGCCTTAACGGGGATAGCAATCAGCCCCAGCATTTT. Translation gives CASSLNGDSNQPQHF.

This clonotype came up many times. The chain recombines TRBV5-6 with TRBJ2-1; weak D call: TRBD1 (5 bases). In germline, CDR1 is SGHDT, CDR2 YYEEEE. The CDR3 has 13 residues. The V and J ends lost 0 bases and 9 bases respectively, with 10 bases between them. Here the CDR3 reads CASSLGTPGEQFF. CDR3 DNA: TGTGCCAGCAGCTTGGGGACACCGGGTGAGCAGTTCTTC.

This clonotype was seen repeatedly, ten times or more. The chain recombines TRBV7-2 with TRBJ2-3, with D perhaps TRBD1 or TRBD2 (6 bases each). The V and J ends lost 1 base and 3 bases respectively, with 8 bases between them. The CDR3 is 14 residues long. The germline V gene encodes CDR1 SGHTA and CDR2 FQGNSA. The CDR3 DNA reads TGTGCCAGCAGCTTAGGGGGGGCGACAGATACGCAGTATTTT. Translating gives CASSLGGATDTQYF.

This clonotype has ten or more counts. The chain recombines TRBV20-1 with TRBJ2-2; no clear D gene. Germline CDR1 is DFQATT and CDR2 is SNEGSKA (reference sequence). The CDR3 loop spans 13 amino acids. V lost 0 bases and J lost 3, with 5 bases in between. The CDR3: CSARDPYTGELFF. The CDR3 bases are TGCAGTGCTAGAGACCCCTACACCGGGGAGCTGTTTTTT.

This clonotype was detected ten times or more. The chain recombines TRBV6-6 with TRBJ1-4; 8 nucleotides align to TRBD1. V shed 7 bases and J 7 bases; nucleotides not matched to a gene: 8. Germline V CDR1 and CDR2: MNHNY, SVGAGI (reference sequence). The CDR3 covers 14 residues. CDR3 loop: CASNQGARGEKLFF. CDR3 nucleotide sequence: TGTGCCAGCAACCAGGGGGCCAGGGGTGAAAAACTGTTTTTT.

The sample holds many counts of this clonotype. The chain has TRBV11-2 and TRBJ2-5, with TRBD1 as a possible D gene (6 bases). Trimming removed 6 bases from V and 5 bases from J, with 19 bases in between. The CDR3 extends over 15 amino acids. Germline values: CDR1 SGHAT, CDR2 FQNNGV. CDR3 bases: TGTGCCAGCAGTTTCTCCCTTTGGGGGCAGGAGACCCAGTACTTC. Protein sequence: CASSFSLWGQETQYF.

In its sample, this clonotype was seen many times. V is TRBV6-5 and J is TRBJ2-1, with D perhaps matching TRBD2 (6 bases). CDR1 MNHEY and CDR2 SVGAGI come from the germline V gene. The CDR3 is made up of 15 amino acids. The V end lost 2 bases, the J end lost 7 bases, and 15 bases lay between the germline ends. The CDR3 coding sequence is TGTGCCAGCAGTTACCCGGGACTTTCCAAGAATGAGCAGTTCTTC. Residues: CASSYPGLSKNEQFF.

This clonotype has ten or more counts. The chain has TRBV29-1 and TRBJ1-1; 7 bases fit TRBD1. V trimming: 6 bases; J trimming: 4 bases; junction bases outside the gene matches: 11. Germline lookup yields CDR1 SQVTM and CDR2 ANQGSEA. This CDR3 is built from 14 residues. The CDR3 loop is CSVSKGAVGTEAFF. The CDR3 DNA is TGCAGCGTGTCTAAGGGGGCTGTGGGCACTGAAGCTTTCTTT.

In its sample, this clonotype was seen many times. This rearrangement joins TRBV4-1 to TRBJ2-7; D is perhaps TRBD2 (7 bases). The length of the CDR3 is 14 residues. Looked up from germline, CDR1 is MGHRA and CDR2 is YSYEKL. With 6 bases removed from V and 5 bases from J, the gap between germline ends came to 17 bases. The CDR3 loop is CASSWGGGRDEQYF. CDR3 in DNA: TGCGCCAGCAGTTGGGGAGGGGGTCGGGACGAGCAGTACTTC.

In regard to this clonotype: A much bigger clone sits one base away, suggesting this may be a read error. The V gene is TRBV11-3, the J gene TRBJ2-1; D is unresolved. From germline, CDR1 is SGHNT and CDR2 YENEEA. V shed 3 bases and J shed 4 bases, with 10 bases lying between them. The CDR3 loop spans 14 amino acids. CDR3 region: CASSFPPEYNEQFF. The DNA of the CDR3 is TGTGCCAGCAGCTTTCCTCCCGAGTACAATGAGCAGTTCTTC.

To note about this clonotype: This may arise from a read error, as a much more abundant clone is one base away. J is TRBJ2-1 and V is TRBV7-2; 11 nucleotides line up with TRBD2. From germline, CDR1 is SGHTA and CDR2 FQGNSA. This CDR3 contains 15 residues. CDR3 sequence (DNA): TGTGCCAGCAGCTTGACTAGCGGGAACTACAATGGGCAGTTCTTC. It codes for CASSLTSGNYNGQFF.

The chain has TRBV20-1 and TRBJ2-3, with 7 bases matching TRBD1. Germline assignment: CDR1 DFQATT and CDR2 SNEGSKA (reference sequence). Trimming removed 6 bases from V and 4 bases from J; junction bases left unmatched: 16. The CDR3 contains 16 residues. CDR3 sequence reads: CSATDRARGYPDTQYF. The CDR3 nucleotides are TGCAGTGCCACCGACAGGGCCCGGGGCTACCCAGATACGCAGTATTTT.

The table lists this clonotype with a few counts. A much larger clone differs by one base, so this may be a read error. J is TRBJ2-1 and V is TRBV20-1; 7 nucleotides align to TRBD2. The CDR3 spans 14 residues. Germline V lookup: CDR1 DFQATT, CDR2 SNEGSKA (reference sequence). Unmatched junction bases numbered 8, after V lost 3 bases and J lost 6 bases. The CDR3 loop reads CSAREAGVINEQFF. The CDR3, as DNA: TGCAGTGCTAGGGAGGCGGGGGTCATCAATGAGCAGTTCTTC.

This clonotype was detected many times. The chain combines TRBV7-2 with TRBJ2-3; 14 bases agree with TRBD2. Germline V gives CDR1 SGHTA, CDR2 FQGNSA. V dropped 4 bases and J dropped 5; count of bases not matched to a gene: 8. The CDR3 consists of 17 residues. CDR3 nucleotides: TGTGCCAGCAGCTCACCGTGGACTAGCGGGGGGTTAGATACGCAGTATTTT. Translated: CASSSPWTSGGLDTQYF.

This clonotype was seen many times. V is TRBV5-1 and J is TRBJ2-2, with TRBD2 matching over 10 bases. This CDR3 has 18 amino acids. Losses at the gene ends were 3 bases for V and 0 bases for J; bases not matched to a gene: 8. Germline CDR1 and CDR2: SGHRS and YFSETQ. CDR3 sequence: CASSSLAGRLTNTGELFF. CDR3 nucleotide sequence: TGCGCCAGCAGCTCACTAGCGGGGAGACTAACGAACACCGGGGAGCTGTTTTTT.

The J gene is TRBJ1-6, the V gene TRBV20-1; D unresolved. Trimming pared 5 bases from V and 10 bases from J, leaving 18 bases between. Germline CDR1 DFQATT, CDR2 SNEGSKA (reference sequence). The CDR3 contains 14 residues. The CDR3 spells CSAAVFGFASPLHF. The CDR3 DNA is TGCAGTGCTGCCGTTTTCGGGTTCGCGTCACCCCTCCACTTT.

This clonotype was counted between two and nine times. V and J are TRBV21-1 and TRBJ1-3; the table's D call, TRBD1, was not checked against the DNA. TRBV21-1 is a known pseudogene. CDR3 length: 18 amino acids. The CDR3 here is CASSRKWAVTGSGNTIYF. DNA of the CDR3: TGTGCCAGCAGCCGCAAGTGGGCTGTGACAGGGTCTGGAAACACCATATATTTT.

This clonotype occurred many times. The chain has TRBV5-4 and TRBJ2-3; TRBD2 matches at 9 bases. CDR3 length equals 16 residues. Germline lookup yields CDR1 SGHNT and CDR2 YYREEE (reference sequence). V dropped 1 base and J dropped 3; count of bases not matched to a gene: 6. CDR3 loop: CASSLRIAGATDTQYF. CDR3 DNA sequence: TGTGCCAGCAGCTTGAGGATAGCGGGGGCAACAGATACGCAGTATTTT.

A note on this clonotype: A clone one base away is much larger, so this may be a read error. The gene calls are TRBV6-6 and TRBJ2-3; D tentatively fits TRBD1 or TRBD2 (5 bases each). V lost 4 bases, J lost 4 bases, and 9 bases lay in between. Germline values: CDR1 MNHNY, CDR2 SVGAGI (reference sequence). The CDR3 has 13 amino acids. DNA for the CDR3: TGTGCCAGCAGTTTGCAGGGAGCAGATACGCAGTATTTT. Encoded protein: CASSLQGADTQYF.

This clonotype was counted between two and nine times. The genes are TRBV5-6 and TRBJ2-7; D gene unclear. The CDR3 runs to 11 residues. V lost 0 bases, J lost 4 bases, and 2 bases lay in between. Germline lookup yields CDR1 SGHDT and CDR2 YYEEEE. This CDR3 reads CASSLGYEQYF. CDR3 DNA: TGTGCCAGCAGCTTGGGATACGAGCAGTACTTC. The full variable domain, completed using reference TRBV5-6 and TRBJ2-7, is DAGVTQSPTHLIKTRGQQVTLRCSPKSGHDTVSWYQQALGQGPQFIFQYYEEEERQRGNFPDRFSGHQFPNYSSELNVNALLLGDSALYLCASSLGYEQYFGPGTRLTVT.

The sample holds many counts of this clonotype. V and J are TRBV7-2 and TRBJ2-3, with D uncertain. The CDR3 totals 12 residues. The V and J ends lost 2 bases and 6 bases respectively, with 6 bases between them. Germline loops: CDR1 SGHTA, CDR2 FQGNSA. CDR3 region: CASSLFADTQYF. The CDR3 region has the DNA TGTGCCAGCAGCTTATTCGCGGATACGCAGTATTTT.

This clonotype was seen a handful of times. CDR3 coding DNA: TGTGCCAGCAGCCAAGGAGGTAGCAATCAGCCCCAGCATTTT. Its protein is CASSQGGSNQPQHF. This chain connects TRBV3-1 to TRBJ1-5; D uncertain. Per germline, CDR1 LGHDT and CDR2 YNNKEL (reference sequence). This CDR3 has 14 residues. V was clipped by 1 base and J by 0 bases, with 4 bases between them.

There are many counts of this clonotype. One end of the junction does not line up with germline, which may come from a read error. This rearrangement joins TRBV28 to TRBJ2-3; D ambiguous. Germline CDR1 is MDHEN and CDR2 is SYDVKM. This CDR3 is built from 12 residues. The CDR3 sequence: CASSLRGQLVGF. The CDR3 DNA is TGTGCCAGCAGTTTAAGAGGTCAGCTGGTCGGATTT.